This T cell receptor beta chain came from a study of blood T cell repertoires in COVID-19 (dated by TCRdb to 2018 to 2020). With respect to the entire study: Samples from collaborators originated in the United States, Italy and Spain and spanned both the acute and convalescent phases of COVID-19. The prospective study material was composed of cDNA or gDNA derived from T cells, B-cell-depleted T cells, or PBMCs. The samples were drawn from two sources: the first 160 participants of the ongoing ImmuneRACE study, and over 1,000 subjects contributed by 6 global collaborators. Subjects who had been exposed to COVID-19, were actively infected with it, or had recovered from it provided the deeply sampled blood TCRbeta repertoires that made up the dataset. A freely available public database, intended as a resource for researchers studying the immune response to SARS-CoV-2, is where the repertoires were released. The sample metadata nearly always contained a de-identified subject ID, COVID-19 status, age in years and sex. Where HLA class I and class II types were available, the types were taken from metadata supplied by the sample provider, not from assay-based typing.

Overall results and qualifications from the work: The amount of clinical and demographic metadata varied by source and participant and was provided uncurated.

In the prospective study, participants were 18 to 89 years old, resided in about two dozen geographic areas of the United States, and were enrolled through a virtual design. In the prospective study, participants were assigned to cohorts based on the clinical history participants reported in a screening survey and a study questionnaire. Recovered participants in ImmuneRACE Cohort 3 were defined by two consecutive negative NP/OP PCR tests, clearance by a healthcare professional, or resolution of symptoms. Each participant in the prospective study had whole blood, serum and a nasopharyngeal or oropharyngeal swab collected by mobile phlebotomists. Participants in the prospective study had the option to provide additional blood draws and questionnaires over a 2-month period. Before DNA extraction, blood samples from the prospective study were shipped at room temperature or frozen. CDR1 SGHDN and CDR2 FVKESK are derived from the germline V gene. The germline ends are 9 bases apart after V is trimmed by 5 bases and J by 4 bases. The CDR3 has 13 amino acids, counting the end cysteine and phenylalanine. Only the CDR3 DNA is retained, 39 bases long and in frame from the first base.

TCRbeta CDR3 regions were amplified from genomic DNA using the immunoSEQ Assay, a bias-controlled multiplex PCR. On the study's bioinformatics: Nucleated cell counts per sample were estimated from amplification of reference gene primers within the assay. Sequence reads were collapsed and filtered to measure the absolute abundance of every unique TCRbeta CDR3 rearrangement. For each sample, productive Simpson clonality was calculated by taking the square root of Simpson's diversity index across productive rearrangements. Held by TCRdb, this immuneACCESS table contains in-frame sequences only and omits some clones. Under half of the omission traces to an unresolved V gene where checked; the cause of the rest is unknown. V and J calls and clone size are given by that table; D and trimming were obtained from the DNA. This sample lists hundreds of thousands of clones; around 89% were detected once. The ten largest clones capture less than 2.5% of the sample.

Concerning this clone itself: Its specific antigen is unknown. No base quality information exists; no much larger clone differs at one position.

Sequenced input: PBMCs or T cells enriched from blood (not recorded which). The TCR originated in a woman aged 18-30 years who had recovered from COVID-19. The receptor chain draws on TRBV14 and TRBJ2-1; TRBD2 is a possible D gene, resting on 5 matching bases. Here the CDR3 is given as CASSVGLYNEQFF. The nucleotide sequence is TGTGCCAGCAGCGTTGGACTGTACAATGAGCAGTTCTTC.